This entry concerns a single T cell receptor beta chain. Its cognate antigen is unknown. Expansion of antigen-specific CD4+ T cells with viral peptide pools was carried out by the ViraFEST assay before sequencing. Isolating CD4+ T cells followed about 10 days of culture. Of the BNT162b2 and mRNA-1273 vaccines, participants received two doses of one or the other. Cultures used approximately 2 million PBMC per well, 7.5 to 10 IU/ml IL-2 and 10 ug/ml peptides. Method: immunoSEQ multiplex PCR; TCRdb's copy keeps in-frame clones and lacks some. The profile shows under 85,000 clones, around four fifths of them singletons. The CDR3 is made up of 14 amino acids. V gave up 3 bases and J gave up 2 bases; unmatched junction bases: 4. Looked up from germline, CDR1 is SGHVS and CDR2 is FQNEAQ. This specimen comes from a study of vaccination effects on CD4 cells after COVID-19.

The clonotype originates from a human donor who received a COVID-19 vaccine. The sample in question was CD4+ T cells from PBMCs cultured with HCoV-OC43 spike peptides, obtained after COVID-19 vaccination. Subset specified: HCoV-OC43 spike overlapping peptide pool stimulation. The rearrangement joins TRBV7-8 to TRBJ2-7, with 7 bases lining up with TRBD1. CDR3 DNA: TGTGCCAGCAGCTTCAGGACAGGTGCCTACGAGCAGTACGTC. The encoded protein is CASSFRTGAYEQYV.